One sample yielded the 30 T cell receptor beta chains listed below, sequenced in a study of T cell changes during pregnancy in multiple sclerosis. Produced via immunoSEQ multiplex PCR; TCRdb's table is partial and in-frame only. This sample has tens of thousands of clones, with around nine tenths found just once. Sequencing was performed on peripheral blood, taken in the first trimester of pregnancy. The receptor set was obtained from a female donor in good health, enrolled as a control in a pregnancy study.

The chain couples TRBV19 to TRBJ2-1; TRBD2 agrees at 8 bases. The J segment lost 4 bases and the V segment lost 5 bases, leaving 10 bases of the junction unmatched. The germline gives CDR1 LNHDA, CDR2 SQIVND (reference sequence). There are 16 residues in the CDR3. The CDR3 is CASSSLAGSGYNEQFF. The CDR3 DNA is TGTGCCAGTAGTTCCTTAGCGGGATCCGGGTACAATGAGCAGTTCTTC.

This rearrangement joins TRBV5-5 to TRBJ2-7; 13 nucleotides agree with TRBD2. CDR1 and CDR2 from the germline V gene are SGHKS and YYEKEE (reference sequence). V trimming: 1 base; J trimming: 0 bases; junction bases outside the gene matches: 4. The CDR3 has 17 amino acids. The CDR3 loop reads CASSLRLAGGSSYEQYF. CDR3 coding DNA: TGTGCCAGCAGCTTGAGACTAGCGGGGGGAAGCTCCTACGAGCAGTACTTC.

The CDR3 region is CATSAPGGSYEQYF. DNA for the CDR3: TGTGCCACCAGCGCCCCAGGTGGCTCCTACGAGCAGTACTTC. The V call is TRBV15, the J call TRBJ2-7, with D unclear. Germline loops: CDR1 LNHNV, CDR2 YYDKDF (reference sequence). V was clipped by 5 bases and J by 0 bases, with 11 bases between them. This CDR3 has 14 residues. Drawing the rest from reference TRBV15 and TRBJ2-7, the complete variable domain is DAMVIQNPRYQVTQFGKPVTLSCSQTLNHNVMYWYQQKSSQAPKLLFHYYDKDFNNEADTPDNFQSRRPNTSFCFLDIRSPGLGDTAMYLCATSAPGGSYEQYFGPGTRLTVT.

The chain couples TRBV28 to TRBJ2-7; maybe TRBD1 (6 bases). Trimming removed 3 bases at V and 9 bases at J, with 12 bases between. This CDR3 region has 12 residues. Germline assignment: CDR1 MDHEN and CDR2 SYDVKM. The CDR3 protein is CASSLRDRLQYF. The CDR3 DNA reads as TGTGCCAGCAGTTTGCGCGACAGGTTGCAGTACTTC.

This clone was observed a single time. This chain connects TRBV5-6 to TRBJ2-1, with a tentative D call TRBD1 (5 bases). The CDR3 has 15 amino acids. V was shortened by 0 bases and J by 2 bases, with 9 bases between the two germline ends. Germline V gene sequence: CDR1 SGHDT, CDR2 YYEEEE. CDR3 residues: CASSLVGRAYNEQFF. CDR3 nucleotides: TGTGCCAGCAGCTTGGTAGGCAGGGCCTACAATGAGCAGTTCTTC.

V and J are TRBV29-1 and TRBJ1-1, with 9 bases aligning to TRBD1. Germline CDR1 reads SQVTM; CDR2 reads ANQGSEA. The CDR3 consists of 12 residues. V lost 6 bases, J lost 6 bases, and 5 bases stayed unmatched. The CDR3 DNA sequence: TGCAGCGTGGGGACAGGGAAGGCTGAAGCTTTCTTT. It specifies CSVGTGKAEAFF.

This clone occurred once. This sequence joins TRBV5-1 and TRBJ2-1; D gene ambiguous. This CDR3 contains 15 residues. V was cut by 2 bases and J by 5 bases, with 14 bases left in between. The germline V gene encodes CDR1 SGHRS and CDR2 YFSETQ. The CDR3 reads CASSFGRLGNNEQFF. The CDR3, as DNA: TGCGCCAGCAGCTTCGGTAGGTTGGGCAACAATGAGCAGTTCTTC.

V usage is TRBV4-1 and J usage is TRBJ2-1; the match to TRBD2 covers 11 bases. The V gene end was trimmed by 4 bases and the J gene end by 7 bases; junction bases not matched to a gene: 12. Germline CDR1 MGHRA, CDR2 YSYEKL. The CDR3 length is 17 residues. The DNA for the CDR3 is TGCGCCAGCAGCCCTATATTTAGCGGGAGGGCCCTGAATGAGCAGTTCTTC. Its protein product is CASSPIFSGRALNEQFF.

Only one count was recorded for this clone. The gene calls are TRBV29-1 and TRBJ2-3; no reliable D call. Between the trimmed V and J ends, which lost 1 base and 4 bases, there was a span of 9 bases. This CDR3 comprises 13 residues. Germline V lookup: CDR1 SQVTM, CDR2 ANQGSEA. CDR3 sequence reads: CSVEGFEADTQYF. The CDR3 DNA is TGCAGCGTTGAAGGTTTTGAGGCAGATACGCAGTATTTT.

This sequence joins TRBV5-1 and TRBJ2-7; 7 bases fit TRBD1. CDR1 is SGHRS and CDR2 is YFSETQ in the germline V gene. The CDR3 loop spans 14 amino acids. V was clipped by 0 bases and J by 3 bases; unmatched bases: 3. The CDR3 DNA reads as TGCGCCAGCAGCTTGGCCGGGACAGACTACGAGCAGTACTTC. This gives the protein CASSLAGTDYEQYF.

This rearrangement joins TRBV7-4 to TRBJ2-5; 9 bases are a match to TRBD2. Germline CDR1 and CDR2: SGHVT and SQSDAQ. J lost 1 base, V lost 5 bases, and 11 bases had no gene match. This CDR3 is 17 amino acids long. The CDR3 DNA sequence: TGTGCCAGCAGCCCTAGGCGACTAGCGGCCTTCCAAGAGACCCAGTACTTC. Its translation is CASSPRRLAAFQETQYF.

The chain is built from TRBV4-1 and TRBJ2-3, with no clear D. With 1 base removed from V and 3 bases from J, the gap between germline ends came to 14 bases. Per germline, CDR1 MGHRA and CDR2 YSYEKL. The CDR3 sequence is 16 residues long. CDR3 DNA sequence: TGCGCCAGCAGCCAAGTAACGCAGCGTAGAACAGATACGCAGTATTTT. This encodes CASSQVTQRRTDTQYF.

The V and J genes are TRBV7-2 and TRBJ2-7, with 8 bases fitting TRBD1. This CDR3 is 15 amino acids long. After removal of 5 bases from V and 2 bases from J, the junction contained 8 bases not matched to a gene. CDR1 SGHTA and CDR2 FQGNSA come from the germline V gene. CDR3 bases: TGTGCCAGCAGCCGAGGACAGGGAGTCCCCTACGAGCAGTACTTC. Encoded protein: CASSRGQGVPYEQYF.

This clone was counted between two and nine times. This chain uses TRBV27 with TRBJ1-2; 10 bases line up with TRBD1. The ends lost 8 bases at V and 2 bases at J; junction bases unmatched: 11. The length of the CDR3 is 16 residues. Germline CDR1 reads MNHEY; CDR2 reads SMNVEV (reference sequence). Written as DNA, the CDR3 is TGTGCCAGCCACCCCGGGACAGGGGCTTTAAACTATGGCTACACCTTC. Translated: CASHPGTGALNYGYTF.

This clone has just one count. The chain has TRBV7-9 and TRBJ2-1; TRBD2 agrees at 8 bases. V trimming: 2 bases; J trimming: 8 bases; junction bases outside the gene matches: 5. Germline V gene lookup returns CDR1 SEHNR and CDR2 FQNEAQ (reference sequence). This CDR3 region has 14 residues. CDR3 DNA: TGTGCCAGCAGCTTAAGGCGGGAGGTGTATGAGCAGTTCTTC. Protein sequence: CASSLRREVYEQFF. Filled out from reference TRBV7-9 and TRBJ2-1, the complete variable domain reads DTGVSQNPRHKITKRGQNVTFRCDPISEHNRLYWYRQTLGQGPEFLTYFQNEAQLEKSRLLSDRFSAERPKGSFSTLEIQRTEQGDSAMYLCASSLRREVYEQFFGPGTRLTVL.

The chain has TRBV28 and TRBJ1-2, with a possible D match to TRBD1 (6 bases). Germline V gives CDR1 MDHEN, CDR2 SYDVKM. The ends were cut back, 7 bases at V and 8 bases at J, with 14 bases in the middle. This CDR3 spans 12 amino acids. For the CDR3, the DNA is TGTGCCAGCACGACAGGCGACGAAGGCTACACCTTC. Translated: CASTTGDEGYTF.

The chain is built from TRBV5-1 and TRBJ1-1; D is perhaps TRBD1 (5 bases). Trimming stripped 4 bases from V and 1 base from J, with 11 bases between. The CDR3 is 14 amino acids. From germline, CDR1 is SGHRS and CDR2 YFSETQ. The CDR3 loop is CASSLGLSNTEAFF. CDR3 nucleotide sequence: TGCGCCAGCAGCCTGGGACTTTCGAACACTGAAGCTTTCTTT.

The chain joins TRBV5-1 to TRBJ1-1; TRBD1 aligns across 8 bases. Germline CDR1 SGHRS, CDR2 YFSETQ. J lost 8 bases, V lost 7 bases, and 4 bases had no gene match. This CDR3 has 11 residues. CDR3 DNA sequence: TGCGCCAGCTCGGGGGACAGGGAAGCTTTCTTT. Translating it yields CASSGDREAFF.

The chain uses TRBV11-3 and TRBJ2-2; tentatively, D is TRBD2 (6 bases). This CDR3 comprises 15 residues. Germline V gives CDR1 SGHNT, CDR2 YENEEA. Trimming pared 1 base from V and 2 bases from J, leaving 8 bases between. CDR3 loop: CASSLGGTNTGELFF. CDR3 DNA sequence: TGTGCCAGCAGCTTAGGCGGGACCAACACCGGGGAGCTGTTTTTT.

CDR3 nucleotide sequence: TGTGCCAGCAGCCCGACATTGGGCCCCTATGGCTACACCTTC. Encoded protein: CASSPTLGPYGYTF. The V and J genes are TRBV7-9 and TRBJ1-2, with D uncertain. CDR1 SEHNR and CDR2 FQNEAQ come from the germline V gene (reference sequence). V was trimmed by 5 bases and J by 4 bases, leaving 14 bases between them. This CDR3 spans 14 amino acids.

The chain carries TRBV4-2 and TRBJ2-4; 7 nucleotides line up with TRBD1. The V and J ends lost 5 bases and 8 bases, in that order; junction bases with no gene match: 9. This CDR3 contains 14 residues. Germline V CDR1 and CDR2: LGHNA, YNFKEQ. DNA for the CDR3: TGTGCCAGCAGCTTAAGACAGGGTATTGACATTCAGTACTTC. Translating it yields CASSLRQGIDIQYF.

The rearrangement links TRBV10-1 to TRBJ1-5, with 9 bases matching TRBD1. The CDR3 consists of 13 residues. Germline CDR1 reads WNHNN; CDR2 reads SYGVQD (reference sequence). With V trimmed by 6 bases and J by 6 bases, 3 bases remained unmatched. CDR3 protein: CASRDRGGQPQHF. The CDR3 coding sequence is TGCGCCAGCAGGGACAGGGGTGGTCAGCCCCAGCATTTT.

J is TRBJ2-2 and V is TRBV25-1, with a possible D match to TRBD1 (8 bases). V lost 5 bases to trimming and J lost 5 bases, with 12 bases between them. This CDR3 has 14 residues. Germline CDR1 MGHDK, CDR2 SYGVNS. In DNA form, the CDR3 reads TGTGCCAGCAGTCCACAGGGGGGGACCGGGGAGCTGTTTTTT. Its protein product is CASSPQGGTGELFF.

The chain couples TRBV5-1 to TRBJ1-1, with 10 bases that match TRBD1. Germline CDR1 and CDR2: SGHRS and YFSETQ. This CDR3 contains 17 residues. Trimming cost V 3 bases and J 4 bases; bases outside gene matches: 12. The CDR3, as DNA: TGCGCCAGCAGCTGGAGGGGACAGGGGACGGGAAGCACTGAAGCTTTCTTT. It specifies CASSWRGQGTGSTEAFF.

The chain carries TRBV7-9 and TRBJ2-1; D not certain. Trimming took off 0 bases at V and 8 bases at J, with 14 bases between the two ends. This CDR3 has 15 amino acids. CDR1 SEHNR and CDR2 FQNEAQ come from the germline V gene (reference sequence). The CDR3 DNA is TGTGCCAGCAGCTTAGCCCCTCGCTACGTCCATGAGCAGTTCTTC. Translated, it gives CASSLAPRYVHEQFF.

The chain joins TRBV9 to TRBJ1-2; 7 bases are shared with TRBD1. J lost 3 bases, V lost 3 bases, and 8 bases had no gene match. The CDR3 sequence is 15 residues long. Germline CDR1 reads SGDLS; CDR2 reads YYNGEE. The CDR3 protein is CASSARQGAHYGYTF. The CDR3, as DNA: TGTGCCAGCAGCGCCCGACAGGGTGCCCACTATGGCTACACCTTC.

V is TRBV19 and J is TRBJ2-7, with 8 nucleotides matching TRBD2. The trim removed 5 bases at V and 6 bases at J, leaving 6 bases unmatched. CDR3 length: 13 amino acids. Germline assignment: CDR1 LNHDA and CDR2 SQIVND (reference sequence). The CDR3 protein is CASSRGGAAEQYF. In nucleotides, the CDR3 is TGTGCCAGTAGTCGGGGGGGAGCCGCCGAGCAGTACTTC. The variable domain in full, with the rest retrieved from reference TRBV19 and TRBJ2-7, is DGGITQSPKYLFRKEGQNVTLSCEQNLNHDAMYWYRQDPGQGLRLIYYSQIVNDFQKGDIAEGYSVSREKKESFPLTVTSAQKNPTAFYLCASSRGGAAEQYFGPGTRLTVT.

Points on this clone: At the DNA level, this CDR3 is encoded by other sequences in the same sample as well. The V gene is TRBV4-1, the J gene TRBJ2-3, with 9 bases matching TRBD1. Germline V gene sequence: CDR1 MGHRA, CDR2 YSYEKL. The trim removed 1 base at V and 6 bases at J, leaving 11 bases unmatched. The CDR3 length is 17 residues. DNA for the CDR3: TGCGCCAGCAGCCAAGTGTCTCCGGGACAGGGATCCGATACGCAGTATTTT. This gives the protein CASSQVSPGQGSDTQYF.

This chain uses TRBV25-1 with TRBJ2-7, with D possibly matching TRBD1 (5 bases). Germline assignment: CDR1 MGHDK and CDR2 SYGVNS. This CDR3 has 14 residues. Trimming took 1 base from V and 11 from J, leaving 18 bases between them. The CDR3 sequence: CASSELGQASREYF. The CDR3 region has the DNA TGTGCCAGCAGTGAATTGGGGCAGGCGAGTAGGGAGTACTTC.

The chain carries TRBV19 and TRBJ1-2; 8 bases line up with TRBD1. Trimming took 4 bases from V and 7 from J; bases not matched to a gene: 8. The germline gives CDR1 LNHDA, CDR2 SQIVND (reference sequence). This CDR3 comprises 14 residues. The CDR3 region has the DNA TGTGCCAGTAGTACAAGGACAGGGAAGCTTGGCTACACCTTC. This codes for CASSTRTGKLGYTF.